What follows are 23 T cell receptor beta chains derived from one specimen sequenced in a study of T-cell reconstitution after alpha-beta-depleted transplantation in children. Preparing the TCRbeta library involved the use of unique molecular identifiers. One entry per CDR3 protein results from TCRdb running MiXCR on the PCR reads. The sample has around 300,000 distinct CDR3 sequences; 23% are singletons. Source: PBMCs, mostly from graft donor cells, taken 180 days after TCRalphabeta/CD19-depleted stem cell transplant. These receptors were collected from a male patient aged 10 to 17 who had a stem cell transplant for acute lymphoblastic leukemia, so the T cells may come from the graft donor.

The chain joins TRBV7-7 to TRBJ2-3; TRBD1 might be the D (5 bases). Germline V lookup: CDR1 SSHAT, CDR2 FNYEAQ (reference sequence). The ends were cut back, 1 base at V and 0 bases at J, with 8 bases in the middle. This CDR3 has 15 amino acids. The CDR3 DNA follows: TGTGCCAGCAGCTTAGGGGGCCTCAGCACAGATACGCAGTATTTT. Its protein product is CASSLGGLSTDTQYF.

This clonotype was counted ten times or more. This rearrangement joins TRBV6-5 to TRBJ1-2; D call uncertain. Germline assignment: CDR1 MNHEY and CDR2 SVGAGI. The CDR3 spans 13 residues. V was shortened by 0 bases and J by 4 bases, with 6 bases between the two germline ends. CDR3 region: CASSYSGAYGYTF. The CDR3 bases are TGTGCCAGCAGTTACTCAGGCGCCTATGGCTACACCTTC.

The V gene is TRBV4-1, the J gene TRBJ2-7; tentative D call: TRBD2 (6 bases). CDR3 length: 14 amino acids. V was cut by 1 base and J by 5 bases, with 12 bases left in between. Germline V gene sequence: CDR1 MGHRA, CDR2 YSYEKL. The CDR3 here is CASSQGPGTHEQYF. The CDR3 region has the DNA TGCGCCAGCAGCCAAGGCCCCGGGACTCACGAGCAGTACTTC.

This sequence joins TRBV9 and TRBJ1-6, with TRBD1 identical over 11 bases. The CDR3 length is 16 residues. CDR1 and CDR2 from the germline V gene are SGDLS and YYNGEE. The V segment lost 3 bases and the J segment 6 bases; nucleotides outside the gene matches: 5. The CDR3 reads CASSALGQGANSPLHF. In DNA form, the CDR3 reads TGTGCCAGCAGCGCCTTAGGACAGGGGGCTAATTCACCCCTCCACTTT. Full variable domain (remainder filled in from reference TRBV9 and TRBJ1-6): DSGVTQTPKHLITATGQRVTLRCSPRSGDLSVYWYQQSLDQGLQFLIQYYNGEERAKGNILERFSAQQFPDLHSELNLSSLELGDSALYFCASSALGQGANSPLHFGNGTRLTVT.

The CDR3 loop reads CASPGIAGGRRYNEQFF. DNA for the CDR3: TGTGCCAGCCCTGGCATCGCGGGAGGGCGGAGGTACAATGAGCAGTTCTTC. V usage is TRBV7-9 and J usage is TRBJ2-1, with 9 bases fitting TRBD2. This CDR3 is 17 amino acids long. V gave up 8 bases and J gave up 4 bases; unmatched junction bases: 15. The germline V gene has CDR1 SEHNR and CDR2 FQNEAQ (reference sequence).

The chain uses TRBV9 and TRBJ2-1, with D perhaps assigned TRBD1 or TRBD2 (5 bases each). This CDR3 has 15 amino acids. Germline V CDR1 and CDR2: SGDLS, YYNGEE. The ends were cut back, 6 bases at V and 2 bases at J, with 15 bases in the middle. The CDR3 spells CASTWGTEPYNEQFF. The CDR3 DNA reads TGTGCCAGCACCTGGGGGACGGAACCCTACAATGAGCAGTTCTTC. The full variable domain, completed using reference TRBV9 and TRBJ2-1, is DSGVTQTPKHLITATGQRVTLRCSPRSGDLSVYWYQQSLDQGLQFLIQYYNGEERAKGNILERFSAQQFPDLHSELNLSSLELGDSALYFCASTWGTEPYNEQFFGPGTRLTVL.

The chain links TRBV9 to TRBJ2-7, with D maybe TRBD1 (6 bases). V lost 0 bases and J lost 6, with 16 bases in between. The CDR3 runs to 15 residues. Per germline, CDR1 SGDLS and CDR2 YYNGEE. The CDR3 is CASSVGSTGTLEQYF. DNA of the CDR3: TGTGCCAGCAGCGTAGGATCTACCGGGACACTCGAGCAGTACTTC.

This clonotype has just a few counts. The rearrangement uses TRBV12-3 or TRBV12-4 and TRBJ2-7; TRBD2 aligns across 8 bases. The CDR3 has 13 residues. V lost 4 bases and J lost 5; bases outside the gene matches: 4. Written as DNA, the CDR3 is TGTGCCAGCAGTTGGGGCGGGGGGAACGAGCAGTACTTC. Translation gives CASSWGGGNEQYF.

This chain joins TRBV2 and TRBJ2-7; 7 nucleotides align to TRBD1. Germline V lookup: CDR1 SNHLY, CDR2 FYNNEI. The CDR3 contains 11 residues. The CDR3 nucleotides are TGTGCAGGGGGCCAAGGCTACGAGCAGTACTTC. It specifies CAGGQGYEQYF.

This CDR3 is CASTSLAGRLGDEQFF. The DNA of the CDR3 is TGTGCCAGCACCTCACTAGCGGGTCGCCTCGGGGATGAGCAGTTCTTC. The chain carries TRBV11-2 and TRBJ2-1, with 9 bases lining up with TRBD2. The CDR3 covers 16 residues. With V trimmed by 7 bases and J by 8 bases, 15 bases remained unmatched. The germline V gene encodes CDR1 SGHAT and CDR2 FQNNGV.

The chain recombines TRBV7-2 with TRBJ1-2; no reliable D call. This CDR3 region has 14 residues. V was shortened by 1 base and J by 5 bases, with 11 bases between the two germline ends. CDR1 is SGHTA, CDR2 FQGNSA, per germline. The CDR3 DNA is TGTGCCAGCAGCTTAGACCATGGGAGGTATGGCTACACCTTC. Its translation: CASSLDHGRYGYTF.

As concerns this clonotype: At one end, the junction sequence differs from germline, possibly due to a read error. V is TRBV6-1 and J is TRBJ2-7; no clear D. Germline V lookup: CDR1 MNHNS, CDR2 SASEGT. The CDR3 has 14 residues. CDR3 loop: CASREAGGLTRQYF. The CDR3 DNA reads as TGTGCCAGCAGAGAAGCCGGTGGGCTCACACGGCAGTACTTC.

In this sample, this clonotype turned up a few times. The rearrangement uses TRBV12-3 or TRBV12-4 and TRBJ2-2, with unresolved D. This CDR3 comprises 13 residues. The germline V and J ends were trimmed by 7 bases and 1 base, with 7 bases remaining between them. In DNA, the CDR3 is TGTGCCAGCACCCCAGGGAACACCGGGGAGCTGTTTTTT. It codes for CASTPGNTGELFF.

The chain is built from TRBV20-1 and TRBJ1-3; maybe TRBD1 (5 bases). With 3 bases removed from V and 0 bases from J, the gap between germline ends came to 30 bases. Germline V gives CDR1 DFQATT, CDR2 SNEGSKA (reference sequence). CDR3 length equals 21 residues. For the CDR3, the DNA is TGCAGTGCTAGGGGCGGCCACTTCACCGGGACCCCGCAGCCCTCTGGAAACACCATATATTTT. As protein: CSARGGHFTGTPQPSGNTIYF.

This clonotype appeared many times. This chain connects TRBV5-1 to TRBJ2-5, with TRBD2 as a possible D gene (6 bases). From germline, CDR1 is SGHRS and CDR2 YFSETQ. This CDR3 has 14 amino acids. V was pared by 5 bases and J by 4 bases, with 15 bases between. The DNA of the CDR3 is TGCGCCAGCAGGAGGTTTCAGGGAGGAGAGACCCAGTACTTC. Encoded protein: CASRRFQGGETQYF.

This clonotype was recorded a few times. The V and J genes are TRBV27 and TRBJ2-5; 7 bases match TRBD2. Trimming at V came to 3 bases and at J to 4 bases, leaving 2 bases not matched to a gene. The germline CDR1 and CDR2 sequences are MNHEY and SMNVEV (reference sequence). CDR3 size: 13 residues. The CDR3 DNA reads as TGTGCCAGCAGTTTCCTAGCGGCAGAGACCCAGTACTTC. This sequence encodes CASSFLAAETQYF.

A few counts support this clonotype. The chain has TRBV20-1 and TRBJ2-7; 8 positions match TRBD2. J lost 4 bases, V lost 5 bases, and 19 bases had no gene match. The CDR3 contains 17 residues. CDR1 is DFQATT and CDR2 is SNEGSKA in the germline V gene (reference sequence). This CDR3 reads CSAFVGRRSGSLYEQYF. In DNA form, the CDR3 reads TGCAGTGCTTTCGTGGGGCGGCGGAGCGGGAGCCTGTACGAGCAGTACTTC.

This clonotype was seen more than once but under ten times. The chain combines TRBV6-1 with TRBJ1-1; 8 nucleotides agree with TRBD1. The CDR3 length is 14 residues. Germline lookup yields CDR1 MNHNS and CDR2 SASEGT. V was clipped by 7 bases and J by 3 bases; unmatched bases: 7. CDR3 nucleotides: TGTGCCAGCAACAGGGGGACTCTTGACACTGAAGCTTTCTTT. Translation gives CASNRGTLDTEAFF.

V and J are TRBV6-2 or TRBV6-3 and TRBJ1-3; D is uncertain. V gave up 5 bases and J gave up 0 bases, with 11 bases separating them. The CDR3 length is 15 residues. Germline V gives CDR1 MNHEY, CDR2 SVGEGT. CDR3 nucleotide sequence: TGTGCCAGCAGTCTCCGAGCCTTCTCTGGAAACACCATATATTTT. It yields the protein CASSLRAFSGNTIYF.

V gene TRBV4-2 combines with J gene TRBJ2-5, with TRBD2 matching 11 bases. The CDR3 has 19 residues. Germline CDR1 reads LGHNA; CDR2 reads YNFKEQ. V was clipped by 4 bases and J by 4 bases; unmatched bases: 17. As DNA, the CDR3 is TGTGCCAGCAGCCCCCTGACTAGGTCACTAGCGGGAGTTCCAGAGACCCAGTACTTC. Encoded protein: CASSPLTRSLAGVPETQYF.

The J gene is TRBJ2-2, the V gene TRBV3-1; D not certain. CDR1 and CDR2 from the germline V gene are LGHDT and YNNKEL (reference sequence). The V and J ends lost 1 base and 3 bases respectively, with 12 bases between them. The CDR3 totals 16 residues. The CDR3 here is CASSQVRTYHTGELFF. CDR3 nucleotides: TGTGCCAGCAGCCAAGTGAGGACCTATCACACCGGGGAGCTGTTTTTT.

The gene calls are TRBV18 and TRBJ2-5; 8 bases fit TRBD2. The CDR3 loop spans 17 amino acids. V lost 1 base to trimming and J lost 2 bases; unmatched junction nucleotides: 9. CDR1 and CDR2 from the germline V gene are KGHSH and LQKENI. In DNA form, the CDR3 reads TGTGCCAGCTCACCACGGGCCCCCCGCGGGGGGCAAGAGACCCAGTACTTC. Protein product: CASSPRAPRGGQETQYF. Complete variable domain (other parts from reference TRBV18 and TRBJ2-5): NAGVMQNPRHLVRRRGQEARLRCSPMKGHSHVYWYRQLPEEGLKFMVYLQKENIIDESGMPKERFSAEFPKEGPSILRIQQVVRGDSAAYFCASSPRAPRGGQETQYFGPGTRLLVL.

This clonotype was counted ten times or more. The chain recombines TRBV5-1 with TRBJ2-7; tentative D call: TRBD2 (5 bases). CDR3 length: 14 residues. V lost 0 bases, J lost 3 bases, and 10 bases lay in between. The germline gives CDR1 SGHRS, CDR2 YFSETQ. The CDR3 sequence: CASSLAGVSYEQYF. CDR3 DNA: TGCGCCAGCAGCTTGGCCGGGGTCAGCTACGAGCAGTACTTC.